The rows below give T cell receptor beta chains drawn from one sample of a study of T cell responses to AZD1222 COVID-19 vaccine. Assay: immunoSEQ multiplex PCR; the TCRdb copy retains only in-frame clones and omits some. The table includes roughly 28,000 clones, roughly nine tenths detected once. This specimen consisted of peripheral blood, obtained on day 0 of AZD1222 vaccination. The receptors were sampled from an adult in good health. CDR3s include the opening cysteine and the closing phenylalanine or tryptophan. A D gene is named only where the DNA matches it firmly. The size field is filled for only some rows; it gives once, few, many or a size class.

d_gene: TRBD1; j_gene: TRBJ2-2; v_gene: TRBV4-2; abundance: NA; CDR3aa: CASSQGSGTGNTGELFF; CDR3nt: TGTGCCAGCAGCCAAGGGTCCGGGACAGGGAACACCGGGGAGCTGTTTTTT
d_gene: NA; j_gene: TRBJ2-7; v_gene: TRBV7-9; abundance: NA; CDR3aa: CASSLAGWDEQYF; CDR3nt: TGTGCCAGCAGCTTAGCGGGCTGGGACGAGCAGTACTTC
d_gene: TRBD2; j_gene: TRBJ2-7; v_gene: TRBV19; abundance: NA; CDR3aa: CASSITSGVSYEQYF; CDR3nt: TGTGCCAGTAGTATAACTAGCGGAGTTTCCTACGAGCAGTACTTC
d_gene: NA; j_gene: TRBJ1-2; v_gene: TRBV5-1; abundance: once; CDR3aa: CASSFSDRNYGYTF; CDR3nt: TGCGCCAGCAGCTTCAGCGACAGAAACTATGGCTACACCTTC
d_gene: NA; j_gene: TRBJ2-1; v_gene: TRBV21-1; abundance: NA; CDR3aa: CASSRRTGGGSYNEQFF; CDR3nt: TGTGCCAGCAGCCGCCGGACAGGGGGCGGCTCCTACAATGAGCAGTTCTTC
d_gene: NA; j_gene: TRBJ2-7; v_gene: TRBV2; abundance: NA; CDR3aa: CASSQMTAFGYEQYF; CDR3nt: TGTGCCAGCAGTCAAATGACAGCTTTCGGCTACGAGCAGTACTTC
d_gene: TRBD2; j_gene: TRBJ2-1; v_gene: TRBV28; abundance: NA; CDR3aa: CASRSGRGTYNEQFF; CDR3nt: TGTGCCAGCAGGAGCGGGAGAGGGACCTACAATGAGCAGTTCTTC
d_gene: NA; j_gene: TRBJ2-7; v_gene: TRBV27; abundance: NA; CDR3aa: CASSENWGPYSEQYF; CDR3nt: TGTGCCAGCAGTGAAAATTGGGGGCCTTATAGCGAGCAGTACTTC
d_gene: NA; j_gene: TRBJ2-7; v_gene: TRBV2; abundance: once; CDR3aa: CASSEYLLAYEQYF; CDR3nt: TGTGCCAGCAGTGAGTATCTGTTGGCCTACGAGCAGTACTTC
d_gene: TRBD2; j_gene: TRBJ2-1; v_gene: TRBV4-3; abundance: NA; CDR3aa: CASSQDWSGRLWAYNEQFF; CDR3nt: TGCGCCAGCAGCCAAGACTGGAGCGGGAGGCTTTGGGCGTACAATGAGCAGTTCTTC
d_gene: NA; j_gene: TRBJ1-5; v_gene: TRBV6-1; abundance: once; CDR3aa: CASSETLDQPQHF; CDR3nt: TGTGCCAGCAGTGAGACGTTGGATCAGCCCCAGCATTTT
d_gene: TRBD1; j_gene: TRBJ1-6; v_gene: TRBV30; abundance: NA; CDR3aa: CAGTAPGTGNSPLHF; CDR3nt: TGTGCCGGGACAGCCCCCGGGACAGGTAATTCACCCCTCCACTTT
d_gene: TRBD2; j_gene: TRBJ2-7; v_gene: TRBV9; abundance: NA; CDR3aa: CASSEGGLAGDEQYF; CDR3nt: TGTGCCAGCAGCGAGGGGGGACTAGCGGGAGACGAGCAGTACTTC
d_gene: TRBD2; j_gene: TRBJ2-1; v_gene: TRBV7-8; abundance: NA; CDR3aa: CASSLPSGVNNEQFF; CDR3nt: TGTGCCAGCAGCCTCCCTAGCGGGGTTAACAATGAGCAGTTCTTC
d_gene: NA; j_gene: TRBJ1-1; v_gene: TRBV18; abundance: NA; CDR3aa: CASSPRGGRSTEAFF; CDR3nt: TGTGCCAGCTCACCAAGAGGGGGGAGGAGCACTGAAGCTTTCTTT
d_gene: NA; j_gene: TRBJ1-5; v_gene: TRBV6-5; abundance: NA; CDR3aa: CASSSRDNQPQHF; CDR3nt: TGTGCCAGCAGTTCCAGGGACAATCAGCCCCAGCATTTT
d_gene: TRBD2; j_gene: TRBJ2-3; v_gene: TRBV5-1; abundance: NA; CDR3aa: CASSPGLAESTDTQYF; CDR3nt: TGCGCCAGCAGCCCCGGACTAGCGGAAAGCACAGATACGCAGTATTTT
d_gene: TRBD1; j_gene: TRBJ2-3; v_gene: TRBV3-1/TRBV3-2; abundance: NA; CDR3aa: CASSLRQGPPDTQYF; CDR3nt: TGTGCCAGCAGCCTTCGACAGGGACCCCCAGATACGCAGTATTTT
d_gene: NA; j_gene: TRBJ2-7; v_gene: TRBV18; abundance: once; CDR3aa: CASSTGLTSYEQYF; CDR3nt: TGTGCCAGCTCAACGGGACTCACTTCCTACGAGCAGTACTTC
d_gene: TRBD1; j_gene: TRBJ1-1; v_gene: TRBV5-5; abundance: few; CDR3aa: CASSYSGGDTEAFF; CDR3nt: TGTGCCAGCAGCTACTCAGGGGGCGACACTGAAGCTTTCTTT
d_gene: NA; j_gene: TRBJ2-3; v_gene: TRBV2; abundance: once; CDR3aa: CASRDRDTQYF; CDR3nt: TGTGCCAGCAGGGACCGGGATACGCAGTATTTT
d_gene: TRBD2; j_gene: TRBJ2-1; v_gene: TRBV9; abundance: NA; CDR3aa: CASSVGASGVYNEQFF; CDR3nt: TGTGCCAGCAGCGTAGGGGCTAGCGGGGTCTACAATGAGCAGTTCTTC
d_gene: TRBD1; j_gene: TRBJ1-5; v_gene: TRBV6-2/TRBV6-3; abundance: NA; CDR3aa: CASSQTGATQPQHF; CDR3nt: TGTGCCAGCAGTCAGACAGGGGCCACACAGCCCCAGCATTTT